Each of the 11 T cell receptor beta chains below was sequenced from the same sample in a study of blood T cell repertoires in COVID-19 (TCRdb year 2020). The library was generated by the immunoSEQ multiplex PCR assay. Sourced from immuneACCESS, this table was stored by TCRdb with only in-frame sequences that have V and J called. A share of the clones is absent; for the studies checked, an unresolved V gene accounts for under half, and the remainder has no known explanation. The sample includes approximately 270,000 clones, with around 89% observed a single time. Around 0.8% of the sample is in the top ten clones. Sequenced sample: peripheral blood. The receptors originated from a man aged 25 to 45 with acute or convalescent COVID-19.

This chain connects TRBV28 to TRBJ1-6, with 10 bases that match TRBD1. Trimming at V came to 6 bases and at J to 14 bases, leaving 10 bases not matched to a gene. Germline loops: CDR1 MDHEN, CDR2 SYDVKM. The CDR3 extends over 14 amino acids. The CDR3 bases are TGTGCCAGCAGGCGCCGGGACAGGGGTCTGGCCCTCCACTTT. This sequence encodes CASRRRDRGLALHF.

In its sample, this clone was seen once. The V gene is TRBV3-1 (or the pseudogene TRBV3-2), the J gene TRBJ1-5; no firm D call. The V gene's germline CDR1 is LGHDT and CDR2 YNNKEL (reference sequence). Between the trimmed V and J ends, which lost 2 bases and 8 bases, there was a span of 10 bases. The CDR3 extends over 13 amino acids. The CDR3 nucleotides read TGTGCCAGCAGCCAAAGAGGCGGGGAGCCCCAGCATTTT. Translating gives CASSQRGGEPQHF.

This chain links TRBV6-5 with TRBJ1-2; D unclear. Trimming left V 4 bases short and J 8 bases short, with 20 bases between. The CDR3 covers 15 residues. In germline, CDR1 is MNHEY, CDR2 SVGAGI. CDR3 loop: CASSSPAEGERGYTF. The CDR3 region has the DNA TGTGCCAGCAGTTCCCCCGCCGAGGGTGAGAGGGGCTACACCTTC.

The chain couples TRBV7-9 to TRBJ1-1; 9 positions agree with TRBD1. This CDR3 region has 14 residues. Unmatched junction bases numbered 4, after V lost 5 bases and J lost 3 bases. CDR1 is SEHNR and CDR2 is FQNEAQ in the germline V gene (reference sequence). CDR3 nucleotides: TGTGCCAGCAGCACTAGGACAGGGGACACTGAAGCTTTCTTT. This translates into CASSTRTGDTEAFF.

Regarding this clone: The germline gene is not matched at one end of the junction; a read error may be the cause. The V call is TRBV7-2, the J call TRBJ1-4, with D tentatively TRBD1 (5 bases). The CDR3 loop spans 12 amino acids. Germline values: CDR1 SGHTA, CDR2 FQGNSA. The CDR3 reads CAGSQTTGSLFF. As DNA, the CDR3 is TGTGCCGGCAGCCAGACAACAGGATCCCTGTTTTTT.

This clone occurred once. The chain uses TRBV10-3 and TRBJ1-5, with TRBD1 as a possible D gene (6 bases). Deletions cut 4 bases from V and 9 bases from J, with 13 bases between. CDR3 length: 13 residues. Per the germline V gene, CDR1 is ENHRY and CDR2 is SYGVKD. In DNA, the CDR3 is TGTGCCATCAGTGGAGAACAGGGCCGGCCCCAGCATTTT. Its protein product is CAISGEQGRPQHF.

The rearrangement joins TRBV6-5 to TRBJ2-5; 9 bases are a match to TRBD1. CDR1 is MNHEY, CDR2 SVGAGI, per germline. The CDR3 sequence is 14 residues long. Losses at the gene ends were 7 bases for V and 5 bases for J; bases not matched to a gene: 8. CDR3 region: CASKWDRVRETQYF. The CDR3, as DNA: TGTGCCAGCAAATGGGACAGGGTAAGGGAGACCCAGTACTTC.

The chain carries TRBV24-1 and TRBJ2-3, with D possibly being TRBD2 (5 bases). Trimming pared 4 bases from V and 6 bases from J, leaving 19 bases between. CDR1 is KGHDR, CDR2 SFDVKD, per germline. The CDR3 has 16 residues. CDR3 DNA sequence: TGTGCCACCAGTGAACCGGGGTCGATCTCAGAGGATACGCAGTATTTT. Translated: CATSEPGSISEDTQYF.

This clone was counted between two and nine times. The chain combines TRBV6-6 with TRBJ1-6; D remains unclear. The CDR3 loop spans 17 amino acids. The V end was cut by 5 bases, the J end by 10 bases, with 24 bases between. Germline values: CDR1 MNHNY, CDR2 SVGAGI (reference sequence). CDR3 DNA: TGTGCCAGCAGTCCTTACCTCCGGACTGATTATATCTCACCCCTCCACTTT. Amino acids: CASSPYLRTDYISPLHF.

The chain uses TRBV7-3 and TRBJ2-1, with 7 bases identical to TRBD2. CDR3 length equals 16 residues. V lost 2 bases and J lost 0; bases outside the gene matches: 4. Germline V gene data show CDR1 as SGHTA and CDR2 as FQGTGA. The CDR3 protein is CASSLGGVPSYNEQFF. CDR3 sequence (DNA): TGTGCCAGCAGCTTAGGGGGGGTCCCCTCCTACAATGAGCAGTTCTTC.

V gene TRBV9 combines with J gene TRBJ1-2, with TRBD1 identical over 7 bases. This CDR3 has 14 amino acids. In germline, CDR1 is SGDLS, CDR2 YYNGEE. V shed 5 bases and J 6 bases; nucleotides not matched to a gene: 10. In nucleotides, the CDR3 is TGTGCCAGCAGGAACAGGGGCCTAATGGATGGCTACACCTTC. This codes for CASRNRGLMDGYTF.